This is a list of T cell receptor beta chains from one sample in a study of blood T cell repertoires in COVID-19. TCRdb's copy holds only in-frame clones and misses some; the assay was immunoSEQ multiplex PCR. The data hold some 230,000 clones, with 75% to 85% observed a single time. Sample: peripheral blood. The receptors come from a woman aged 45-65 years with acute or convalescent COVID-19. Both conserved end residues are part of each CDR3. The D gene is left open where the match is weak. Some rows mark clone size as missing; the rest say once, few, many or name a class of expanded clone.

DNA: TGTGCCAGCACCCTGGGGGGGAACACTGAAGCTTTCTTT
CDR3: CASTLGGNTEAFF
V: TRBV6-5
J: TRBJ1-1
D: -
size: -

DNA: TGTGCCAGCTCAGCCGGGACAGGGAACTATGGCTACACCTTC
CDR3: CASSAGTGNYGYTF
V: TRBV18
J: TRBJ1-2
D: TRBD1
size: -

DNA: TGTGCCAGCAGCGAGGGACAGGGGCTGCACTCTGGAAACACCATATATTTT
CDR3: CASSEGQGLHSGNTIYF
V: TRBV9
J: TRBJ1-3
D: TRBD1
size: -

DNA: TGTGCCAGCAGTGATCGGGGGGGCGGGTACAATGAGCAGTTCTTC
CDR3: CASSDRGGGYNEQFF
V: TRBV6-1
J: TRBJ2-1
D: TRBD2
size: -

DNA: TGTGCCAGCATCCCCCGTAGCGGGGGTCAAGAGACCCAGTACTTC
CDR3: CASIPRSGGQETQYF
V: TRBV2
J: TRBJ2-5
D: TRBD2
size: few

DNA: TGTGCCATATGGACGGGGTGGGACAATCAGCCCCAGCATTTT
CDR3: CAIWTGWDNQPQHF
V: TRBV28
J: TRBJ1-5
D: -
size: once

DNA: TGTGCCAGCAGCCAAGGCACCGGGACAGGCTATGGCTACACCTTC
CDR3: CASSQGTGTGYGYTF
V: TRBV3-1/TRBV3-2
J: TRBJ1-2
D: TRBD1
size: -

DNA: TGCGCCAGCAGCCAGGCAGATGTGAACACTGAAGCTTTCTTT
CDR3: CASSQADVNTEAFF
V: TRBV4-3
J: TRBJ1-1
D: -
size: -

DNA: TGTGCCTCCAAGGCCGGGACAGGGGGTTGGTTGAACAATCAGCCCCAGCATTTT
CDR3: CASKAGTGGWLNNQPQHF
V: TRBV19
J: TRBJ1-5
D: TRBD1
size: many

DNA: TGTGCCAGCAGCTTAGGGGGGGAAAATTACCAAGAGACCCAGTACTTC
CDR3: CASSLGGENYQETQYF
V: TRBV11-3
J: TRBJ2-5
D: -
size: few

DNA: TGTGCCATCAGTGAGTCGGGGCCCCAGAGCAATCAGCCCCAGCATTTT
CDR3: CAISESGPQSNQPQHF
V: TRBV10-3
J: TRBJ1-5
D: -
size: once

DNA: TGTGCCACCAGCAGAACACAGGGAAGTGGCCAGCCCCAGCATTTT
CDR3: CATSRTQGSGQPQHF
V: TRBV15
J: TRBJ1-5
D: -
size: -

DNA: TGTGCCTGCAGGGCAAGCTCTGGAAACACCATATATTTT
CDR3: CACRASSGNTIYF
V: TRBV30
J: TRBJ1-3
D: -
size: -

DNA: TGTGCCAGCAGCCATCCAGACTCTGGAAACACCATATATTTT
CDR3: CASSHPDSGNTIYF
V: TRBV5-4
J: TRBJ1-3
D: -
size: -

DNA: TGTGCCAGTAGTATAGGGGCTAGCGGGGAGCAGTACTTC
CDR3: CASSIGASGEQYF
V: TRBV19
J: TRBJ2-7
D: TRBD2
size: medium-sized

DNA: TGTGCCTGGAGTTTATCCTCCGGTGGCTACACCTTC
CDR3: CAWSLSSGGYTF
V: TRBV30
J: TRBJ1-2
D: -
size: -

DNA: TGTGCCAGCAGCTCCGGACTAGCGCTTACAGATACGCAGTATTTT
CDR3: CASSSGLALTDTQYF
V: TRBV7-9
J: TRBJ2-3
D: TRBD2
size: -

DNA: TGTGCCAGCAGCCGGGAGTTCGATGAGCAGTTCTTC
CDR3: CASSREFDEQFF
V: TRBV14
J: TRBJ2-1
D: -
size: once

DNA: TGTGCCAGCAGTTACACCAAGGGGCAGACGAACACCGGGGAGCTGTTTTTT
CDR3: CASSYTKGQTNTGELFF
V: TRBV6-2/TRBV6-3
J: TRBJ2-2
D: -
size: -

DNA: TGTGCCTGGAGTGTAGGGGGTGGTCAGCCCCAGCATTTT
CDR3: CAWSVGGGQPQHF
V: TRBV30
J: TRBJ1-5
D: -
size: -

DNA: TGTGCCAGCGGCCGGGACAGGGGTAATGAAAAACTGTTTTTT
CDR3: CASGRDRGNEKLFF
V: TRBV27
J: TRBJ1-4
D: TRBD1
size: -

DNA: TGTGCCAGCAGCCAAGAACGGGGCAATGAGCAGTTCTTC
CDR3: CASSQERGNEQFF
V: TRBV4-2
J: TRBJ2-1
D: -
size: -

DNA: TGTGCCAGCAGCCGCCTAGGACTAGGGATGGGCGAGCAGTACTTC
CDR3: CASSRLGLGMGEQYF
V: TRBV3-1/TRBV3-2
J: TRBJ2-7
D: TRBD2
size: -

DNA: TGCGCCAGCAGCGCGGATAGCGGGGGGGCAAAGACCCAGTACTTC
CDR3: CASSADSGGAKTQYF
V: TRBV10-2
J: TRBJ2-5
D: TRBD2
size: -

DNA: TGCGCCAGCAGCCAGAACGACGGGACTATTGATGAGCAGTTCTTC
CDR3: CASSQNDGTIDEQFF
V: TRBV5-1
J: TRBJ2-1
D: TRBD2
size: -

DNA: TGTGCCAGCTGTGACGGACACTCCTACGAGCAGTACTTC
CDR3: CASCDGHSYEQYF
V: TRBV27
J: TRBJ2-7
D: -
size: -

DNA: TGTGCCAGCAGCCCCGGGGGTGCAACTAATGAAAAACTGTTTTTT
CDR3: CASSPGGATNEKLFF
V: TRBV7-7
J: TRBJ1-4
D: -
size: -

DNA: TGTGCCACCAGCAGAAAGACAGGGGCCTACGAGCAGTACTTC
CDR3: CATSRKTGAYEQYF
V: TRBV15
J: TRBJ2-7
D: TRBD1
size: once

DNA: TGTGCCAGCACTAAGGACAGGGTCAATGAGCAGTTCTTC
CDR3: CASTKDRVNEQFF
V: TRBV12-3/TRBV12-4
J: TRBJ2-1
D: TRBD1
size: once

DNA: TGTGCCAGCAGCATAGAGGGGGAGCAGTTTTTT
CDR3: CASSIEGEQFF
V: TRBV21-1
J: TRBJ2-2
D: -
size: -

DNA: TGTGCCAGCAGCTTAGCGAAGGGGGCAAGTACAGATACGCAGTATTTT
CDR3: CASSLAKGASTDTQYF
V: TRBV7-2
J: TRBJ2-3
D: TRBD1
size: -

DNA: TGTGCCAGCAGCCAAGATCCTAGCGGGAGGTTTGATTCACCCCTCCACTTT
CDR3: CASSQDPSGRFDSPLHF
V: TRBV4-2
J: TRBJ1-6
D: -
size: once

DNA: TGCGCCAGCAGCCACTGGACAGACTGGGACACTGAAGCTTTCTTT
CDR3: CASSHWTDWDTEAFF
V: TRBV4-1
J: TRBJ1-1
D: -
size: -

DNA: TGTGCCAGTAGACCCCGATCAGGGGGTGGTGAAAAACTGTTTTTT
CDR3: CASRPRSGGGEKLFF
V: TRBV19
J: TRBJ1-4
D: TRBD1
size: once

DNA: TGTGCCAGCAGCTTACTAGCGGGAGACCCTCGGGCGTACTTC
CDR3: CASSLLAGDPRAYF
V: TRBV11-2
J: TRBJ2-7
D: TRBD2
size: -

DNA: TGTGCCAGTAGTTCTACTTCCTCTGGGGCCAACGTCCTGACTTTC
CDR3: CASSSTSSGANVLTF
V: TRBV19
J: TRBJ2-6
D: -
size: -

DNA: TGCAGCGTTCGACTGGGGGGAAGTGGAAACACCATATATTTT
CDR3: CSVRLGGSGNTIYF
V: TRBV29-1
J: TRBJ1-3
D: -
size: -

DNA: TGTGCCAGCAGCCGGGACAGGGGAGAGCAATTCCAAGAGACCCAGTACTTC
CDR3: CASSRDRGEQFQETQYF
V: TRBV9
J: TRBJ2-5
D: TRBD1
size: -

DNA: TGTGCCAGCAGCCAAGACCATGGGAGGGGAAGCGGCTACACCTTC
CDR3: CASSQDHGRGSGYTF
V: TRBV3-1/TRBV3-2
J: TRBJ1-2
D: -
size: -

DNA: TGCGCCAGCAGCTTCAGGTACAGGGGGCTGGACGAGCAGTACTTC
CDR3: CASSFRYRGLDEQYF
V: TRBV5-1
J: TRBJ2-7
D: TRBD1
size: -

DNA: TGTGCTAGTGGTTTGGCCACTAAAAGCTACGAGCAGTACTTC
CDR3: CASGLATKSYEQYF
V: TRBV12-5
J: TRBJ2-7
D: -
size: -

DNA: TGTGCCAGCAGCAAAATCTCCTGGGACAGGGGACAGCCCCAGCATTTT
CDR3: CASSKISWDRGQPQHF
V: TRBV28
J: TRBJ1-5
D: TRBD1
size: -

DNA: TGTGCCAGCGTGAGGCGGGGATTGGAGAACACTGAAGCTTTCTTT
CDR3: CASVRRGLENTEAFF
V: TRBV5-6
J: TRBJ1-1
D: -
size: few

DNA: TGTGCCAGCGCCTTGCGCCCTCGAGGAGTTACAAATAGCAATCAGCCCCAGCATTTT
CDR3: CASALRPRGVTNSNQPQHF
V: TRBV28
J: TRBJ1-5
D: -
size: -

DNA: TGTGCCAGCAGTGCACAGGGTCAGCCCCAGCATTTT
CDR3: CASSAQGQPQHF
V: TRBV6-6
J: TRBJ1-5
D: -
size: -

DNA: TGTGCCAGCTCACCAGAAGGGACAGGGGCTAACTATGGCTACACCTTC
CDR3: CASSPEGTGANYGYTF
V: TRBV18
J: TRBJ1-2
D: TRBD1
size: -